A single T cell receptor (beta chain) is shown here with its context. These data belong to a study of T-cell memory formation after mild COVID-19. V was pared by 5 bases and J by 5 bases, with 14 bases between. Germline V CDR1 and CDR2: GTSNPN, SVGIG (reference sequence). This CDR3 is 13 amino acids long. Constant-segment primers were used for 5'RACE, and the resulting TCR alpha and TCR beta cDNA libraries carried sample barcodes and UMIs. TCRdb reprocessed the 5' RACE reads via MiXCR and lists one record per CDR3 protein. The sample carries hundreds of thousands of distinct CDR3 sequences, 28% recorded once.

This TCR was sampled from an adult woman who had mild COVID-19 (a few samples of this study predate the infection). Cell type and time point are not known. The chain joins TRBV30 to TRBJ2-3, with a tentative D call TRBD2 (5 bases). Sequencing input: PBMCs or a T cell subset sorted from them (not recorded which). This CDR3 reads CAWESGFRDTQYF. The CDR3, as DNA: TGTGCCTGGGAGTCGGGGTTTAGAGATACGCAGTATTTT. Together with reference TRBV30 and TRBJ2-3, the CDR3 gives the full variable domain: SQTIHQWPATLVQPVGSPLSLECTVEGTSNPNLYWYRQAAGRGLQLLFYSVGIGQISSEVPQNLSASRPQDRQFILSSKKLLLSDSGFYLCAWESGFRDTQYFGPGTRLTVL.